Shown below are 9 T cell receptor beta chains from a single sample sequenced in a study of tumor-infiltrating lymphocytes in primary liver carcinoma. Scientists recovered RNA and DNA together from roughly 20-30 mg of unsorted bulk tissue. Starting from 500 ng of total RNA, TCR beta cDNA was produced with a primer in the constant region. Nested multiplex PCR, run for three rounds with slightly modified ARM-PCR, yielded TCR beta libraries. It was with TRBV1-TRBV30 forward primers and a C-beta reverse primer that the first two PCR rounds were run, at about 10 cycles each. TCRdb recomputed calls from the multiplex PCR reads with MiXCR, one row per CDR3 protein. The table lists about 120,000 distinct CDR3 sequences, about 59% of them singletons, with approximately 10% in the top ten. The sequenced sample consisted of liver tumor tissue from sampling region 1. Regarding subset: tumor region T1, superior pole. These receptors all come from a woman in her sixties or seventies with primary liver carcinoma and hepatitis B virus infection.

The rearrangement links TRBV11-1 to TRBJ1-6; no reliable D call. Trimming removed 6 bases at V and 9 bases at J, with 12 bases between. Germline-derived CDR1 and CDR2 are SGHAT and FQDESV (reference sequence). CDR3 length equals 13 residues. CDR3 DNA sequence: TGTGCCAGCAGTCGACTTGAGGGTTCACCCCTCCACTTT. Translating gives CASSRLEGSPLHF.

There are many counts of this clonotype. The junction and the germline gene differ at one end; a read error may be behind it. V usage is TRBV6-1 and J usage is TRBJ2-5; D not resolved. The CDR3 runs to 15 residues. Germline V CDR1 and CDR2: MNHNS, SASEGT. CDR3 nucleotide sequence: TGTGCCAGCAGTGAAGCTTCGGCTAGGCAAGGGACCCAGTACTTC. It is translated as CASSEASARQGTQYF.

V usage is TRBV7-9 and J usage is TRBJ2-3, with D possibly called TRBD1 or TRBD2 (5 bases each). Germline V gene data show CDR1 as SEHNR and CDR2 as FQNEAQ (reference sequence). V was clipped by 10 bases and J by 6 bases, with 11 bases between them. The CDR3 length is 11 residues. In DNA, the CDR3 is TGTGCCAACAGTGAGGGGGATACGCAGTATTTT. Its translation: CANSEGDTQYF.

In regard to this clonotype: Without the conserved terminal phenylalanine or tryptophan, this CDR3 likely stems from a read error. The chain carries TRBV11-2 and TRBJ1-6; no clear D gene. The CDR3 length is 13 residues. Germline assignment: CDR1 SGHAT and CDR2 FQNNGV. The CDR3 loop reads CANSFVMNSPLHS. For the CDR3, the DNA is TGTGCCAACAGCTTTGTAATGAATTCGCCCCTCCACTCT.

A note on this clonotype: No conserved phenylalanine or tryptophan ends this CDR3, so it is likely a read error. The CDR3 is CASSLVVVGETQYL. In nucleotides, the CDR3 is TGTGCCAGCAGCTTAGTGGTGGTTGGGGAGACCCAGTACCTC. The genes are TRBV11-3 and TRBJ2-5; D gene uncertain. V lost 1 base and J lost 5, with 11 bases in between. In germline, CDR1 is SGHNT, CDR2 YENEEA. This CDR3 has 14 amino acids.

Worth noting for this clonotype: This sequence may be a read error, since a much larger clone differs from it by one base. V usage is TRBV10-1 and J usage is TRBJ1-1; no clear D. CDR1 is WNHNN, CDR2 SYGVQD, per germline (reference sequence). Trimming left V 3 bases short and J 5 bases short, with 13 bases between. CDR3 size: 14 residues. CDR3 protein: CASSDDGRGTEAFF. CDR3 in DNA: TGCGCCAGCAGTGATGATGGCCGGGGAACTGAAGCTTTCTTT.

CDR3 residues: CASGPGARGGNTQYF. The CDR3 DNA reads as TGTGCCAGCGGCCCCGGGGCGAGAGGTGGAAATACGCAGTATTTT. The chain is built from TRBV11-2 and TRBJ2-3; D might be TRBD1 or TRBD2, each matching 5 bases. The CDR3 runs to 15 residues. V dropped 8 bases and J dropped 7 bases, with 22 bases sitting between them. CDR1 and CDR2 (germline): SGHAT, FQNNGV.

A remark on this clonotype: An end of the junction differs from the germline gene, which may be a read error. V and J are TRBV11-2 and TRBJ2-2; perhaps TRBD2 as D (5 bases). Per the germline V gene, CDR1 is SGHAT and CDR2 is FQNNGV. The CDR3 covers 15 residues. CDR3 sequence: CTSSLEQSHTGEPFF. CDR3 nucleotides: TGTACCAGCAGCTTAGAACAGTCTCACACCGGGGAGCCGTTTTTT.

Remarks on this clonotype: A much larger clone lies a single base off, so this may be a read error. The CDR3 region is CTSSHRYEQYF. CDR3 in DNA: TGTACCAGCAGCCATAGGTACGAGCAGTACTTC. The chain is built from TRBV28 and TRBJ2-7; D is ambiguous. Germline CDR1 and CDR2: MDHEN and SYDVKM. This CDR3 is built from 11 residues.